The subject of this entry is one T cell receptor beta chain. The antigen remains undetermined. J gave up 9 bases and V 2 bases, and 16 bases lay outside the gene matches. CDR1 MNHEY and CDR2 SMNVEV come from the germline V gene (reference sequence). This CDR3 has 18 amino acids. The entry originates in a study of stem cell transplantation in POMP-related autoinflammatory disease. Study observations and caveats: PRAID patients trended toward lower TRB diversity and higher clonality in all analyzed T-cell subsets.

Sequencing used immunoSEQ multiplex PCR; TCRdb keeps in-frame clones, though not all of them. The sample lists 20,000 to 30,000 clones; approximately 85% were seen once. The sample in question was CD4+ T cells from PBMCs, obtained before stem cell transplantation. The chain recombines TRBV27 with TRBJ2-5; 12 nucleotides align to TRBD1. This receptor was obtained from a human donor with POMP-related autoinflammation and immune dysregulation (PRAID). The CDR3 nucleotides read TGTGCCAGCAGTTTAACCCTCGGGACAGGGGGCGCGGGGGAGGCCCAGTACTTC. It encodes CASSLTLGTGGAGEAQYF.